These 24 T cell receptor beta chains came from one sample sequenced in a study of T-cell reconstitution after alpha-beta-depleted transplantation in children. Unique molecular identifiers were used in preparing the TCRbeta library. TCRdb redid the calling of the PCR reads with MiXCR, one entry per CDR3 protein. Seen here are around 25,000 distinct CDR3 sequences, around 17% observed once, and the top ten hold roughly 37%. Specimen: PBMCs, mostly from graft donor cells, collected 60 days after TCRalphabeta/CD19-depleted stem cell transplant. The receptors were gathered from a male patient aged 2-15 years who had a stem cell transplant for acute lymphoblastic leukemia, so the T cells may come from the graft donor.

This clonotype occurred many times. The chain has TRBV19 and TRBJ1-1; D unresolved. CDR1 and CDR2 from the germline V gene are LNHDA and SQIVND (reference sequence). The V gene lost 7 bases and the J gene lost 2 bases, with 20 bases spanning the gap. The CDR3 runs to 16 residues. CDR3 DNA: TGTGCCAGTAATAATTTGACTCCTAGCGGAAACACTGAAGCTTTCTTT. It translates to CASNNLTPSGNTEAFF.

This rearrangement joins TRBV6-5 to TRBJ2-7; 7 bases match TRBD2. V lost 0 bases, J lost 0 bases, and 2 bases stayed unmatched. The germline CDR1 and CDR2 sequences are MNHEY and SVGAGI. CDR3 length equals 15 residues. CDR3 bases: TGTGCCAGCAGTTACTCTAGCGGGCCCTCCTACGAGCAGTACTTC. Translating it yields CASSYSSGPSYEQYF.

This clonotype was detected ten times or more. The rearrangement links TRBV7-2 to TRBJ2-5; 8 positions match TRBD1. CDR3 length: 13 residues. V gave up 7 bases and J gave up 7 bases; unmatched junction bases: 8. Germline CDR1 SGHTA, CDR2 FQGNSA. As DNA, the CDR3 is TGTGCCAGCACCAGGGGGCGGTCCGGGACCCAGTACTTC. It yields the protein CASTRGRSGTQYF.

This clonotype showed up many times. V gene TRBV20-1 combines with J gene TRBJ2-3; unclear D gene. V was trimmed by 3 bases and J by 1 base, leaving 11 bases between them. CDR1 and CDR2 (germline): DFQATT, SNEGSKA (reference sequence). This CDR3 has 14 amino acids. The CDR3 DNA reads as TGCAGTGCTAGCCCCACGGTGGGCACAGATACGCAGTATTTT. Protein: CSASPTVGTDTQYF.

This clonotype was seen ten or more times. This chain's CDR3 is CAISTGTGDQETQYF. In DNA, the CDR3 is TGTGCCATCAGCACCGGGACAGGGGACCAAGAGACCCAGTACTTC. The chain recombines TRBV10-3 with TRBJ2-5; 10 positions agree with TRBD1. The germline V gene encodes CDR1 ENHRY and CDR2 SYGVKD. The V segment lost 6 bases and the J segment 0 bases; nucleotides outside the gene matches: 4. The CDR3 runs to 15 residues.

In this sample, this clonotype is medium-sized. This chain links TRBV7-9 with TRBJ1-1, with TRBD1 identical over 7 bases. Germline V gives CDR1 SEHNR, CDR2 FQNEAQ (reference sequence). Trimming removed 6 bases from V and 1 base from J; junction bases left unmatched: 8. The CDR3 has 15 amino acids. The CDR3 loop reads CASRTPGTENTEAFF. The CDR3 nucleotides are TGTGCCAGCAGGACCCCCGGGACAGAGAACACTGAAGCTTTCTTT.

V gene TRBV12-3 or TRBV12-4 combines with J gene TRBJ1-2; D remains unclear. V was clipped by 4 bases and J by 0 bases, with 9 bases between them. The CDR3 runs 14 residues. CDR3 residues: CASSSAPSNYGYTF. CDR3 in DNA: TGTGCCAGCAGTTCAGCACCCTCTAACTATGGCTACACCTTC.

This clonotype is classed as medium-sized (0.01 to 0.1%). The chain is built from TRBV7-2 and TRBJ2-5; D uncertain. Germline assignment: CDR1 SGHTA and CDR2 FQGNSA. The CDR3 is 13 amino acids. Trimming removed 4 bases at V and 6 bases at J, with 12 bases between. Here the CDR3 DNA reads TGTGCCAGCAGCTCCCCTGGAAGTCAGACCCAGTACTTC. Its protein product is CASSSPGSQTQYF.

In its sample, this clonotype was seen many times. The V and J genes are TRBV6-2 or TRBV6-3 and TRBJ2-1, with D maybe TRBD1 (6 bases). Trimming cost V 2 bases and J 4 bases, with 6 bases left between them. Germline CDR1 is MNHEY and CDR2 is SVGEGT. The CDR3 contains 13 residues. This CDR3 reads CASSYGQYNEQFF. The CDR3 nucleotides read TGTGCCAGCAGTTACGGACAGTACAATGAGCAGTTCTTC.

The CDR3 here is CSARVGLAANTGELFF. Written as DNA, the CDR3 is TGCAGTGCTAGAGTAGGGCTAGCGGCGAACACCGGGGAGCTGTTTTTT. This chain joins TRBV20-1 and TRBJ2-2; 7 bases map to TRBD2. This CDR3 has 16 amino acids. CDR1 and CDR2 (germline): DFQATT, SNEGSKA (reference sequence). With V trimmed by 1 base and J by 0 bases, 5 bases remained unmatched.

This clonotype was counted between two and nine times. The CDR3 coding sequence is TGCGCCAGCAGTGATGGGACAGGGGTCGATGAGCAGTTCTTC. This encodes CASSDGTGVDEQFF. This sequence joins TRBV10-1 and TRBJ2-1; 10 bases match TRBD1. CDR3 size: 14 residues. Germline V gene data show CDR1 as WNHNN and CDR2 as SYGVQD (reference sequence). With V trimmed by 3 bases and J by 8 bases, 4 bases remained unmatched.

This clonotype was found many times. In DNA, the CDR3 is TGTGCCAGCAGCTCAAATCGGGCTGGGGAGACCCAGTACTTC. Translating gives CASSSNRAGETQYF. The chain uses TRBV7-6 and TRBJ2-5; D gene unclear. The CDR3 totals 14 residues. Deletions cut 4 bases from V and 5 bases from J, with 14 bases between. Germline V CDR1 and CDR2: SGHVS, FNYEAQ.

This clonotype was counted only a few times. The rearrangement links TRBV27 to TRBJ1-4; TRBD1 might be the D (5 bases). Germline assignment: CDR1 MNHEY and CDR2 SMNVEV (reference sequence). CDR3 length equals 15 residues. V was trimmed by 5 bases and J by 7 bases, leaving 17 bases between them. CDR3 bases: TGTGCCAGCAGTCCCCGAGGGACCGGGATTGAAAAACTGTTTTTT. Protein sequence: CASSPRGTGIEKLFF. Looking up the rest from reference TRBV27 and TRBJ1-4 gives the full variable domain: EAQVTQNPRYLITVTGKKLTVTCSQNMNHEYMSWYRQDPGLGLRQIYYSMNVEVTDKGDVPEGYKVSRKEKRNFPLILESPSPNQTSLYFCASSPRGTGIEKLFFGSGTQLSVL.

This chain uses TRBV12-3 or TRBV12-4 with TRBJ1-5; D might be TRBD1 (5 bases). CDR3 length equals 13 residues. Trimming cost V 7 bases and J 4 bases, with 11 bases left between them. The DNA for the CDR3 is TGTGCCAGCACTGGGGGTCTTAATCAGCCCCAGCATTTT. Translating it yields CASTGGLNQPQHF.

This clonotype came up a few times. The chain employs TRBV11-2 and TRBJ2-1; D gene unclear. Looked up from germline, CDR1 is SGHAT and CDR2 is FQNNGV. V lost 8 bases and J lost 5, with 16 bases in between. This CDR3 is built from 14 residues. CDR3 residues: CASSRDWAHNEQFF. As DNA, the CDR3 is TGTGCCAGCTCCAGAGACTGGGCACACAATGAGCAGTTCTTC.

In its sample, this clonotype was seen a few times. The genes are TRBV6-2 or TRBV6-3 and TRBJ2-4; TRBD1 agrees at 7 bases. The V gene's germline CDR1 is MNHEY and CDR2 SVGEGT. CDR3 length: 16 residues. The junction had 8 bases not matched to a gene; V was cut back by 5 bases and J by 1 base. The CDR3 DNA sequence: TGTGCCAGCAGTCCCTATGACAGGGCGGCCAAAAACATTCAGTACTTC. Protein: CASSPYDRAAKNIQYF.

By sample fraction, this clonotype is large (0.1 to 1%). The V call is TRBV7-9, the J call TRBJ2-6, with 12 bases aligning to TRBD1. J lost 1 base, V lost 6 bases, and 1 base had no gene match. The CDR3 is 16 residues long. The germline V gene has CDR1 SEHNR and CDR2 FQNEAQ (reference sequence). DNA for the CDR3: TGTGCCAGCAGGGGACAGGGGGCGTCTGGGGCCAACGTCCTGACTTTC. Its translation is CASRGQGASGANVLTF.

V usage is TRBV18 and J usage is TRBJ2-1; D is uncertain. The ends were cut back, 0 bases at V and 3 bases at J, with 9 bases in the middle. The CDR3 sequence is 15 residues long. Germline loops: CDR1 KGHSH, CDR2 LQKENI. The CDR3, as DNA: TGTGCCAGCTCACCACCGGGCACTAACTACAATGAGCAGTTCTTC. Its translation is CASSPPGTNYNEQFF.

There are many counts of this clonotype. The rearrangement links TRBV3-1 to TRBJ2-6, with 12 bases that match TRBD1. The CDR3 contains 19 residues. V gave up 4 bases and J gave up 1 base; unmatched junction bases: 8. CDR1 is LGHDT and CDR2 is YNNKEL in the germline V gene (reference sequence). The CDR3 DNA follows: TGTGCCAGCAGCCTCCTCCTGGGACAGGGGGCATCTGGGGCCAACGTCCTGACTTTC. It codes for CASSLLLGQGASGANVLTF.

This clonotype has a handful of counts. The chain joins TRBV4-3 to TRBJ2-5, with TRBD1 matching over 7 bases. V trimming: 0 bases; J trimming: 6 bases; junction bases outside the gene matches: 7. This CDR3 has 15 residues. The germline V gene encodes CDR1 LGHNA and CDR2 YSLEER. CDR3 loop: CASSQDSDRAKTQYF. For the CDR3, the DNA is TGCGCCAGCAGCCAAGATAGCGACAGGGCGAAGACCCAGTACTTC.

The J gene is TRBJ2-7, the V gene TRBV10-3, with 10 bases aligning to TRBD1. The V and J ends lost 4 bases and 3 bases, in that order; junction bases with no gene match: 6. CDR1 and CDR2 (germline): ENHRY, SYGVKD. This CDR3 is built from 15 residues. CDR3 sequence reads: CAISGTGTGDYEQYF. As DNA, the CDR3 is TGTGCCATCAGTGGTACCGGGACAGGGGACTACGAGCAGTACTTC.

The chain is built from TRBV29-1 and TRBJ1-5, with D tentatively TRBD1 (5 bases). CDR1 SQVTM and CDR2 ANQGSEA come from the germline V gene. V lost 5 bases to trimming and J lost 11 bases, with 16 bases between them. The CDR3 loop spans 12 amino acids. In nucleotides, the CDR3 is TGCAGCGTTTTTGACCGGGACGAAGCCCAGCATTTT. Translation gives CSVFDRDEAQHF. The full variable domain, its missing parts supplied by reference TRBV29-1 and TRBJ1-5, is SAVISQKPSRDICQRGTSLTIQCQVDSQVTMMFWYRQQPGQSLTLIATANQGSEATYESGFVIDKFPISRPNLTFSTLTVSNMSPEDSSIYLCSVFDRDEAQHFGDGTRLSIL.

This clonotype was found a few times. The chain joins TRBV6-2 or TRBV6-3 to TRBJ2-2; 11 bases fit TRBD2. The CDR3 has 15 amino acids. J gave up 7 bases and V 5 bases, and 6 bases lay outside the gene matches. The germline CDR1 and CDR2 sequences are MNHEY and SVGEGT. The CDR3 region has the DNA TGTGCCAGCAGTATGGGACTAGCGGTCATCGGGGAGCTGTTTTTT. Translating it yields CASSMGLAVIGELFF.

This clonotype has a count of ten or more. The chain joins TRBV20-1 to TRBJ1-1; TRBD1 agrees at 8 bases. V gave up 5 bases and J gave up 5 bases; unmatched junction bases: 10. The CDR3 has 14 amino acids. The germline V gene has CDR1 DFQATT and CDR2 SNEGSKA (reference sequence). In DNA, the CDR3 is TGCAGTGCTTCTCCAGGGGGCAGGGGTACTGAAGCTTTCTTT. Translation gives CSASPGGRGTEAFF.